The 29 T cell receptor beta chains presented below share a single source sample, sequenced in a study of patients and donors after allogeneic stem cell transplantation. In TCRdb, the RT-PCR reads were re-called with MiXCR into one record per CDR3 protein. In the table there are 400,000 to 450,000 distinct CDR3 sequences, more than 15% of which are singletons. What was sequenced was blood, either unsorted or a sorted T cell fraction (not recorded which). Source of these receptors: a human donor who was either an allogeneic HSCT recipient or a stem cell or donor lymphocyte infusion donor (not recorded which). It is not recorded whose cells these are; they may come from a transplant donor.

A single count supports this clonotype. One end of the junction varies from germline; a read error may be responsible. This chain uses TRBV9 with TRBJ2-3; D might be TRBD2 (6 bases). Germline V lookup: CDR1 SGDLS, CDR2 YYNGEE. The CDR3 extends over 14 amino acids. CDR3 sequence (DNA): TGTGCCTGCAGCGGAGGGGCGGCGGCAGATACGCAGTATTTT. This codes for CACSGGAAADTQYF.

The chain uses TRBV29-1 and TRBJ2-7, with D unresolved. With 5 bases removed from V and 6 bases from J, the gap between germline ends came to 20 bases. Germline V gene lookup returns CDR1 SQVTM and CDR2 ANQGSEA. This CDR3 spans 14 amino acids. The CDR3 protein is CSVRALYLPSEQYF. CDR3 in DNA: TGCAGCGTTCGAGCTCTCTACCTCCCGTCCGAGCAGTACTTC.

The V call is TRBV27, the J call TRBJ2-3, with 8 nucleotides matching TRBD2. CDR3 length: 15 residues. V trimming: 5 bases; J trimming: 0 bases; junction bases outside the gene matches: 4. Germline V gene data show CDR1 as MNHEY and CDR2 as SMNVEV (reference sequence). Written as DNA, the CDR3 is TGTGCCAGCAGTCACCCTAGCGGGAGCACAGATACGCAGTATTTT. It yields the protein CASSHPSGSTDTQYF.

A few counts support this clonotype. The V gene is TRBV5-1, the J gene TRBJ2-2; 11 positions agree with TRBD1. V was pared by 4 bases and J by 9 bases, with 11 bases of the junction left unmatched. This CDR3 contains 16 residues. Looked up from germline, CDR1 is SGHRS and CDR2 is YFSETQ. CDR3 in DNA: TGCGCCAGCAGCCCCCTCGGGACAGGGGGGAACCGGGAGCTGTTTTTT. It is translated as CASSPLGTGGNRELFF.

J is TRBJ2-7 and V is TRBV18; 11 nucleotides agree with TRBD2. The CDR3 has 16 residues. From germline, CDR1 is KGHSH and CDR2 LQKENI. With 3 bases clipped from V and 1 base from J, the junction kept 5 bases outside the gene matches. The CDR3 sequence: CASSPGLAVNSYEQYF. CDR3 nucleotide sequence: TGTGCCAGCTCACCGGGACTAGCGGTGAATTCCTACGAGCAGTACTTC.

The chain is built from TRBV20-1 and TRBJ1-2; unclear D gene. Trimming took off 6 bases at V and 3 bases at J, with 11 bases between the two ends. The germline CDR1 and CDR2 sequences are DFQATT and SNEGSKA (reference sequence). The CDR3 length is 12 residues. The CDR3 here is CSATVRDYGYTF. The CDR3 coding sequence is TGCAGTGCCACCGTCCGGGACTATGGCTACACCTTC.

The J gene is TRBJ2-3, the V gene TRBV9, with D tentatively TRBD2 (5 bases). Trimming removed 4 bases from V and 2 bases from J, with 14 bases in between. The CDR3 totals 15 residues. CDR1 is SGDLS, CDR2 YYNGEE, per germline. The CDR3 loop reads CASSPLGSTTDTQYF. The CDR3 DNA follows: TGTGCCAGCAGCCCCCTGGGGAGCACCACAGATACGCAGTATTTT.

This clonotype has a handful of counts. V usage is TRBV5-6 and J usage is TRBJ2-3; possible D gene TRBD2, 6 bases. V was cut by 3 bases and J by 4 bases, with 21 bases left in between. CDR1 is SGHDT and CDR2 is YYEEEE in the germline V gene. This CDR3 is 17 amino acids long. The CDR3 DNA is TGTGCCAGCAGCTACAGACCGGGACTCCTCAGAGCAGATACGCAGTATTTT. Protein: CASSYRPGLLRADTQYF.

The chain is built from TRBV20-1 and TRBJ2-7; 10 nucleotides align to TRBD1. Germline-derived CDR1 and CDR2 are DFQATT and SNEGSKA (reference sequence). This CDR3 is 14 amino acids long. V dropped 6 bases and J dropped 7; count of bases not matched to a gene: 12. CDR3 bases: TGCAGTGCCGCAACCGGGACAGGGGAGAGGGAGCAGTACTTC. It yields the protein CSAATGTGEREQYF.

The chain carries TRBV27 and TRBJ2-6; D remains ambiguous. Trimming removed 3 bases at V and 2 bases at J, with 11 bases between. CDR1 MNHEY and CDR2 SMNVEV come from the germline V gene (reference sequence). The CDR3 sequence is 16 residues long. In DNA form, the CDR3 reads TGTGCCAGCAGTTTCGATGCAAACGCTGGGGCCAACGTCCTGACTTTC. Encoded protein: CASSFDANAGANVLTF.

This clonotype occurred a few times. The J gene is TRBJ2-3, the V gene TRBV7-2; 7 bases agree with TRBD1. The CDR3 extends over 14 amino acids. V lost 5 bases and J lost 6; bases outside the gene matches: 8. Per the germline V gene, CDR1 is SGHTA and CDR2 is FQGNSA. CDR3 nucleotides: TGTGCCAGCAGCACCCGGACAGGTCGGGATACGCAGTATTTT. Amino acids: CASSTRTGRDTQYF.

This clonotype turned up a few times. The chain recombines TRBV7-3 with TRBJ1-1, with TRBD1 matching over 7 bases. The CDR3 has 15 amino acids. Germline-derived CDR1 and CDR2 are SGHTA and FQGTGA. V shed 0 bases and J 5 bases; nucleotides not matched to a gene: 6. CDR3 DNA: TGTGCCAGCAGCTTAACACCGACAGGGAGTACTGAAGCTTTCTTT. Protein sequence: CASSLTPTGSTEAFF.

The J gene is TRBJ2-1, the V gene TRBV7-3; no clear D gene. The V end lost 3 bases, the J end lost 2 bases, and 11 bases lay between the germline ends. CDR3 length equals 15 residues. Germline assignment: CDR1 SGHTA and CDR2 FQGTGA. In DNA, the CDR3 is TGTGCCAGCAGCTTCTCGGAGAACCCCTACAATGAGCAGTTCTTC. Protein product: CASSFSENPYNEQFF.

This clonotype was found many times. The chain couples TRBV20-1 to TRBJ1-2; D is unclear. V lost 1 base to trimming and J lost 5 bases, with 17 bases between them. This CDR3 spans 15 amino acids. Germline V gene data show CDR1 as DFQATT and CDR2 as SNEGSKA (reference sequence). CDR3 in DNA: TGCAGTGCTAGAGGATTGTTCTATCGGGCTTATGGCTACACCTTC. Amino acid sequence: CSARGLFYRAYGYTF.

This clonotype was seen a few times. The CDR3 sequence: CASSSTSGTPTDTQYF. The DNA for the CDR3 is TGTGCCAGCAGCTCAACTAGCGGGACACCCACAGATACGCAGTATTTT. The chain carries TRBV5-6 and TRBJ2-3; TRBD2 matches 10 bases. V lost 3 bases to trimming and J lost 2 bases; unmatched junction nucleotides: 6. This CDR3 region has 16 residues. Germline CDR1 SGHDT, CDR2 YYEEEE.

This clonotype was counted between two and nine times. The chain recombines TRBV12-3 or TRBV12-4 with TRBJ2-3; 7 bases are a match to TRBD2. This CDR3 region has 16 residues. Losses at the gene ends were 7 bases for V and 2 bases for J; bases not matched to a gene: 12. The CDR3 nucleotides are TGTGCCAGCACCGCCGCGGGGGACCAATTCACAGATACGCAGTATTTT. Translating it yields CASTAAGDQFTDTQYF.

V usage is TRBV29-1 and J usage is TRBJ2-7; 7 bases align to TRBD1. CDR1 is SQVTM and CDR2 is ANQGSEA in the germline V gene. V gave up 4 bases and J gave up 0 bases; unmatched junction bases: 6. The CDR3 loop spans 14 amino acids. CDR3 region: CSVAKTGSSYEQYF. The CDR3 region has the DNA TGCAGCGTTGCTAAGACAGGGAGCTCCTACGAGCAGTACTTC.

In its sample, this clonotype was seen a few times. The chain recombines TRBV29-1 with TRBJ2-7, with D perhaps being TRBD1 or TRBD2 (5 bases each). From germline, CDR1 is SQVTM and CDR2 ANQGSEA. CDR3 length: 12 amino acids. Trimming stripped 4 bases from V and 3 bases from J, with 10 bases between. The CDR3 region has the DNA TGCAGCGTTGGGCGAGGGGTCTACGAGCAGTACTTC. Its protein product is CSVGRGVYEQYF.

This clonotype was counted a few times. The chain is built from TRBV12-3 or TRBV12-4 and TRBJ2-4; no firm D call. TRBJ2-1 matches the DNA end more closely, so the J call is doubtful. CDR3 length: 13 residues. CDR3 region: CASSTETWTTQFF. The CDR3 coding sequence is TGTGCCAGCAGTACCGAGACCTGGACCACCCAGTTCTTC.

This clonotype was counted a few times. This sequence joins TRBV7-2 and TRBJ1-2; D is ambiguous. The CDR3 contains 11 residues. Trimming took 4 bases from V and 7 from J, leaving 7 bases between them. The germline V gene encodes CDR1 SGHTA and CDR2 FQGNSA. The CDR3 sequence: CASSSRVGYTF. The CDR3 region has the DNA TGTGCCAGCAGCTCGAGGGTTGGCTACACCTTC.

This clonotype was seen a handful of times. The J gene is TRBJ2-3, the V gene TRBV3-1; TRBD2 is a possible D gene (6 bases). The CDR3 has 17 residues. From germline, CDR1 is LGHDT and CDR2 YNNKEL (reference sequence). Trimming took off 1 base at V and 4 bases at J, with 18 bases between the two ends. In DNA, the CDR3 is TGTGCCAGCAGCCAAGGTCCTCTAACTAGCTCCGCAGATACGCAGTATTTT. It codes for CASSQGPLTSSADTQYF.

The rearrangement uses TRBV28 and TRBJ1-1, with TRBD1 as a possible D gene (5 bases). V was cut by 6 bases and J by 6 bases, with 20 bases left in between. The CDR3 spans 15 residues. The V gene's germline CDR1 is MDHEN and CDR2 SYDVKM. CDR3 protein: CASRLPGRGWAEAFF. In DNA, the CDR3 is TGTGCCAGCAGACTTCCTGGGCGGGGGTGGGCTGAAGCTTTCTTT.

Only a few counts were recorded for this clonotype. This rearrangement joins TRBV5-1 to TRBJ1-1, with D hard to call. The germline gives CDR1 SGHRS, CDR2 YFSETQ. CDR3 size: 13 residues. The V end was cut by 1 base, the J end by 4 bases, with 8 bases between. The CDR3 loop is CASSLPRSTEAFF. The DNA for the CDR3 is TGCGCCAGCAGCTTGCCCAGGTCCACTGAAGCTTTCTTT.

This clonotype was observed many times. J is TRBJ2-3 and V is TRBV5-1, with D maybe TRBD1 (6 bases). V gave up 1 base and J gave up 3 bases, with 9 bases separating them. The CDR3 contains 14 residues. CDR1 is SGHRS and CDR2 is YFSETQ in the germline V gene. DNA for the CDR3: TGCGCCAGCAGCTTGCAGGGGAGAACAGATACGCAGTATTTT. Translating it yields CASSLQGRTDTQYF.

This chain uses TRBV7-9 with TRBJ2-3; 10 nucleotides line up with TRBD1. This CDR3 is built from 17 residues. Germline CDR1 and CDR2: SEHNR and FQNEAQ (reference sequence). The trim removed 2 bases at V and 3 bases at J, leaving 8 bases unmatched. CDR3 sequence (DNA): TGTGCCAGCAGCTTAAGGCTGGGACAGGGGAGGACAGATACGCAGTATTTT. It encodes CASSLRLGQGRTDTQYF.

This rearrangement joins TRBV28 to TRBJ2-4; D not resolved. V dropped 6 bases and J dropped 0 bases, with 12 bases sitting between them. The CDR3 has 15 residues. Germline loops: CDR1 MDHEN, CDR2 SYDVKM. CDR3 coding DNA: TGTGCCAGCAGGCAACAGAGACTAGCCAAAAACATTCAGTACTTC. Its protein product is CASRQQRLAKNIQYF. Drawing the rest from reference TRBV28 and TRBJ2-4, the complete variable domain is DVKVTQSSRYLVKRTGEKVFLECVQDMDHENMFWYRQDPGLGLRLIYFSYDVKMKEKGDIPEGYSVSREKKERFSLILESASTNQTSMYLCASRQQRLAKNIQYFGAGTRLSVL.

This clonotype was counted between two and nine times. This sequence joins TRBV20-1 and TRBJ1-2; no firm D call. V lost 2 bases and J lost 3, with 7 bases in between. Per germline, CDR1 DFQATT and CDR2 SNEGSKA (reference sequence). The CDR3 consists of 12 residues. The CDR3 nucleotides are TGCAGTGCTAGAAAGGGAGACTATGGCTACACCTTC. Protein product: CSARKGDYGYTF.

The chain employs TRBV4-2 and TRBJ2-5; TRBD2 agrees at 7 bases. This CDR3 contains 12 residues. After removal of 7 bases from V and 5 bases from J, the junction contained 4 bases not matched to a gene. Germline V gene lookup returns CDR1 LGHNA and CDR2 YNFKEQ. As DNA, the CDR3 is TGTGCCAGCAAAAGGGGAGGGGAGACCCAGTACTTC. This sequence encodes CASKRGGETQYF.

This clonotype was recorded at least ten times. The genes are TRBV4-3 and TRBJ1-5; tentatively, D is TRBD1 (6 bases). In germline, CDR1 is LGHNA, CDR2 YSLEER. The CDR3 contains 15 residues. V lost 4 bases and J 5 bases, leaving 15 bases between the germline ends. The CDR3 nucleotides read TGCGCCAGCAGCCTGGAGCGACGGGGGCATCAGCCCCAGCATTTT. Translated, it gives CASSLERRGHQPQHF.